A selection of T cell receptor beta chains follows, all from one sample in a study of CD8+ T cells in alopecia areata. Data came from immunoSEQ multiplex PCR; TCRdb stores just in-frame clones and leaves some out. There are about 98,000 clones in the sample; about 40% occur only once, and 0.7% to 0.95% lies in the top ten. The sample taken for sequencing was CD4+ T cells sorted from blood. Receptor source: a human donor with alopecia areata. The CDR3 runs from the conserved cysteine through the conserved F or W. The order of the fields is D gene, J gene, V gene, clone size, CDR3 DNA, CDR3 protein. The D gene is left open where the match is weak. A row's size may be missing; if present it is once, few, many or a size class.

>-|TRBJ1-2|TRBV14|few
TGTGCCAGCAGCCCTTGGAATACTAGGGGCGAGTACGGCTACACCTTC
CASSPWNTRGEYGYTF
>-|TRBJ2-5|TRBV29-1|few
TGCAGCGTAGAGGTCTCCGAGACCCAGTACTTC
CSVEVSETQYF
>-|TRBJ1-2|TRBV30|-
TGTGCCTGGCGGTATGATTCCGGGGGCTACACCTTC
CAWRYDSGGYTF
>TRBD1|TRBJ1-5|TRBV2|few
TGTGCCAGCAGGAGGGGGCAGATCGGCAATCAGCCCCAGCATTTT
CASRRGQIGNQPQHF
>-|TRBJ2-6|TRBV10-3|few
TGTGCCACCACCAGGGACAGCGGGTCTGGGGCCAACGTCCTGACTTTC
CATTRDSGSGANVLTF
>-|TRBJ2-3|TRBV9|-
TGTGCCAGCAGCGTAGATGGACGCAGCTTCACAGATACGCAGTATTTT
CASSVDGRSFTDTQYF
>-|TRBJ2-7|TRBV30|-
TGTGCCTGGACTGCGGGGATCTCCTACGAGCAGTACTTC
CAWTAGISYEQYF
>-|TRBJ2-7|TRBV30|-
TGTGCCTTCCGGGACCCCCCGACCTACGAGCAGTACTTC
CAFRDPPTYEQYF
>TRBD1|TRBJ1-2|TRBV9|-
TGTGCCAGCAGCGGCCGGGACAGGGGACGCTATGGCTACACCTTC
CASSGRDRGRYGYTF
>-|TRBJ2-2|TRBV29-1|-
TGCAGCGTTGATCCCGGACAGTTAACCGGGGAGCTGTTTTTT
CSVDPGQLTGELFF
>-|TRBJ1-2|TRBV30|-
TGTGCCTGGAGTGATGGAGGTGGCTACACCTTC
CAWSDGGGYTF
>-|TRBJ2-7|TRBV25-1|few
TGTGCCAGCAGCGGCGGCAGCGATTACGAGCAGTACTTC
CASSGGSDYEQYF
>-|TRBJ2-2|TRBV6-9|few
TGTGCCACCCAGGGTCTCACCGGGGAGCTGTTTTTT
CATQGLTGELFF
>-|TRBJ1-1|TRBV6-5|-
TGTGCCAGCAGGGTAGATCAGTTGGGCACTGAAGCTTTCTTT
CASRVDQLGTEAFF
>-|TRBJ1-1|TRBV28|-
TGTGCCAGCAGTTTGCGGCAGGGCTCACCTAACTTT
CASSLRQGSPNF
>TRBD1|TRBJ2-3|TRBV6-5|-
TGTGCCAGCAGACCCCCGGGACAGGGGTGGGATACGCAGTATTTT
CASRPPGQGWDTQYF
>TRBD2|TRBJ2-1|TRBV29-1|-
TGCAGCGTTGCTACTAGCGGGAGGCGGTATGAGCAGTTCTTC
CSVATSGRRYEQFF
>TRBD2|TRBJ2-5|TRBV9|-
TGTGCCAGCAGCGAGGGATTAGCGGGGGGGAAGCAAGAGACCCAGTACTTC
CASSEGLAGGKQETQYF
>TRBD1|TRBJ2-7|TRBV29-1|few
TGCAGCGTTGAACGGGACAGGGACCAGCTAGGTGAGCAGTACTTC
CSVERDRDQLGEQYF
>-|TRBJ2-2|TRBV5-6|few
TGTGCCAGCAGCTTGAACGGCGATGGAACCGGGGAGCTGTTTTTT
CASSLNGDGTGELFF
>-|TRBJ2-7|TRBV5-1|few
TGCGCCAGCAGCTCACGGGTCGGATACGAGCAGTACTTC
CASSSRVGYEQYF
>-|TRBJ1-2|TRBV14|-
TGTGCCAGCAGCCAAGTCGGGCTCTATGGCTACACCTTC
CASSQVGLYGYTF
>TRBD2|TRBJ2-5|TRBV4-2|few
TGTGCCAGCAGCGCCTTCCGGGCTAGCGGAGAGACCCAGTACTTC
CASSAFRASGETQYF
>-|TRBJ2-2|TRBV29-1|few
TGCAGCGTTGGACAGGGGAGGGACACCGGGGAGCTGTTTTTT
CSVGQGRDTGELFF
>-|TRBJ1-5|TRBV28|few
TGTGCCAGCAGTCTGCAAGCAACTCAGGGGTATAGCAATCAGCCCCAGCATTTT
CASSLQATQGYSNQPQHF
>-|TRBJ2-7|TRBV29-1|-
TGCAGCCCGTACTTGGCGCTCGACCGACCGACCTACGAGCAGTACTTC
CSPYLALDRPTYEQYF
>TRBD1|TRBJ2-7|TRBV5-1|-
TGCGCCAGCAGGGGATACAGGGGGCACGAGCAGTACTTC
CASRGYRGHEQYF
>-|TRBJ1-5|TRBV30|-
TGTGCCTGTCAGGGCGTTGGCAATCAGCCCCAGCATTTT
CACQGVGNQPQHF
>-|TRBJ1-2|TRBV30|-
TGTGCCTGGAGTGTATCCGACAGTGGTACCTATGGCTACACCTTC
CAWSVSDSGTYGYTF
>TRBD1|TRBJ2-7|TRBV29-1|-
TGCAGCGTTGAGCCCGGGACAGGGTCCTACGAGCAGTACTTC
CSVEPGTGSYEQYF
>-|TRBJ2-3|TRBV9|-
TGTGCCAGCAGCGTGAACCCACAGGCAGATACGCAGTATTTT
CASSVNPQADTQYF